The T cell receptor (beta chain) under discussion was sequenced for a study of beta chain features in type 1 diabetes. Study results and caveats: PCR might pick shorter templates more often, in the same way for patients and controls. People with Type 1 diabetes carried modestly yet significantly shorter TCRB CDR3s in all four CD4+ subsets.

Expressed TCRB transcripts got sequenced, as all isolated RNA was reverse transcribed. Naive, central memory and regulatory T cell samples yielded around 3.4 million reads on average. Method: immunoSEQ multiplex PCR; TCRdb's copy keeps in-frame clones and lacks some. The sample lists roughly 610,000 clones, about 16% occurring once. On this clone: Its antigen remains unidentified.

The CDR3 consists of 14 residues. Trimming stripped 0 bases from V and 4 bases from J, with 9 bases between. CDR1 is SEHNR, CDR2 FQNEAQ, per germline (reference sequence). The J gene is TRBJ1-2, the V gene TRBV7-9, with no clear D. What was sequenced was naive CD4+ T cells from blood. This receptor was identified in a man aged 18-30 years in good health. In DNA form, the CDR3 reads TGTGCCAGCAGCTTAGCGCCAGACCCCTATGGCTACACCTTC. Its protein is CASSLAPDPYGYTF.